This T cell receptor beta chain was recovered during a study of shared clonotypes between healthy human individuals. Note on this clone: The target antigen is unknown.

The V segment lost 5 bases and the J segment 4 bases; nucleotides outside the gene matches: 9. CDR3 length equals 15 residues. Germline CDR1 reads MNHEY; CDR2 reads SMNVEV (reference sequence). Study outcomes and limitations: Only blood underwent sampling, and tissue repertoires likely differ.

Assay used: immunoSEQ multiplex PCR; TCRdb lists only in-frame clones, some missing. This table holds some 2.3 million clones, over 90% found once. The clonotype was recovered from a man aged 18 to 29 in good health. Some clones in this sample may be carry-over from other donors' samples. The chain recombines TRBV27 with TRBJ1-1, with 8 nucleotides matching TRBD1. The sample was naive CD4+ T cells from PBMCs. Subset: CD45RA+ positively selected. CDR3 DNA: TGTGCCAGCAGTGCGGCAGGGGGCGGTTTCACTGAAGCTTTCTTT. As protein: CASSAAGGGFTEAFF.